The entry below describes one T cell receptor beta chain. Original data processing: Reference gene primer amplification yielded estimated nucleated cell counts. TCRdb's table, derived via immunoSEQ multiplex PCR, lists solely in-frame clones and lacks some. V and J calls and clone size are given by that table; D and trimming were obtained from the DNA. The table lists about 150,000 clones, approximately 87% of them singletons, with over 8.5% in the top ten. This CDR3 has 14 amino acids. The germline CDR1 and CDR2 sequences are SQVTM and ANQGSEA. Deletions cut 5 bases from V and 7 bases from J, with 18 bases between. The sample belongs to a study of blood T cell repertoires in COVID-19.

This sequence originates from a woman aged 50 to 60 with active or convalescent COVID-19. This chain joins TRBV29-1 and TRBJ2-1, with no clear D. The sequenced material came from peripheral blood. Here the CDR3 reads CSVSKDGLTNEQFF. CDR3 nucleotide sequence: TGCAGCGTTTCTAAGGATGGCCTGACAAATGAGCAGTTCTTC.